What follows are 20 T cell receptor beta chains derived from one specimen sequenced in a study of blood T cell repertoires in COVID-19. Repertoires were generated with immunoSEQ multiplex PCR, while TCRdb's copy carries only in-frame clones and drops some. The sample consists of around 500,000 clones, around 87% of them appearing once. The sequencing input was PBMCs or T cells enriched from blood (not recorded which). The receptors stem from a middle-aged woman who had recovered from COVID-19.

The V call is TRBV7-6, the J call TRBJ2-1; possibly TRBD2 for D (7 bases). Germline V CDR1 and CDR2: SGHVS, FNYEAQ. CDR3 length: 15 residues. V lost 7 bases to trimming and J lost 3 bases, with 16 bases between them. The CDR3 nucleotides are TGTGCCAGCACGCTGGCGGGGGCCGACTACAATGAGCAGTTCTTC. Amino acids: CASTLAGADYNEQFF.

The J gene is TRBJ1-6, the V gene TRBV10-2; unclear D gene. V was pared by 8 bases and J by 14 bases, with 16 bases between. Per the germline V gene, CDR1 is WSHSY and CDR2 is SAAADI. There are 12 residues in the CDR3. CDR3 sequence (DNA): TGCGCCAGCCTGGGGAGTGCGAAAGCCCTCCACTTT. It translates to CASLGSAKALHF.

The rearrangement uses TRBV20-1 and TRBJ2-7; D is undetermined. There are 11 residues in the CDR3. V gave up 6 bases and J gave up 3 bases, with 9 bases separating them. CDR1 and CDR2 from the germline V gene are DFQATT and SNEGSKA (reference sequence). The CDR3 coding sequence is TGCAGTGCCACCATCAGCTACGAGCAGTACTTC. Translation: CSATISYEQYF.

In DNA form, the CDR3 reads TGTGCCAGCAGTTTAATTGCAGGGCCCAATCAGCCCCAGCATTTT. It is translated as CASSLIAGPNQPQHF. V gene TRBV27 combines with J gene TRBJ1-5, with D possibly matching TRBD1 (5 bases). This CDR3 region has 15 residues. V was pared by 2 bases and J by 3 bases, with 11 bases between. Germline V gene data show CDR1 as MNHEY and CDR2 as SMNVEV (reference sequence).

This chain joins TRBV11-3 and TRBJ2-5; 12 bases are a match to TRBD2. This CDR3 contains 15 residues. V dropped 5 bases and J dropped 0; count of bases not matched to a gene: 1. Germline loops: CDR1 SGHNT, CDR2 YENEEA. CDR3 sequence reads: CASSRTSGNQETQYF. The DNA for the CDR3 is TGTGCCAGCAGCCGGACTAGCGGGAACCAAGAGACCCAGTACTTC.

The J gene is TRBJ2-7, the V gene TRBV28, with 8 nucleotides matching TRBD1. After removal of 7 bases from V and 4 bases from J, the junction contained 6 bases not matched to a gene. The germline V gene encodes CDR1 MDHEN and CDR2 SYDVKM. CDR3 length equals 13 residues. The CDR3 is CASTPTGAYEQYF. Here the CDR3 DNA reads TGTGCCAGCACCCCGACAGGGGCTTACGAGCAGTACTTC.

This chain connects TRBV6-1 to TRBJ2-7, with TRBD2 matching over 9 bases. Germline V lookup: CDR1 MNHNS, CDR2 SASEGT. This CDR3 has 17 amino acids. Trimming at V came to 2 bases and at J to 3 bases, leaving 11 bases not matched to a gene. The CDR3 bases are TGTGCCAGCAGTGAACCCCTTAGGCGCGGGAGGGTCTACGAGCAGTACTTC. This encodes CASSEPLRRGRVYEQYF.

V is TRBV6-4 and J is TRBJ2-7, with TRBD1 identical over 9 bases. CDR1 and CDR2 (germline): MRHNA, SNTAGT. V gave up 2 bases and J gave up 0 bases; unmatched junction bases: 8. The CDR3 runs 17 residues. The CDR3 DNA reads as TGTGCCAGCAGTGACCAACGGGACAGGGAGAACTCCTACGAGCAGTACTTC. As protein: CASSDQRDRENSYEQYF.

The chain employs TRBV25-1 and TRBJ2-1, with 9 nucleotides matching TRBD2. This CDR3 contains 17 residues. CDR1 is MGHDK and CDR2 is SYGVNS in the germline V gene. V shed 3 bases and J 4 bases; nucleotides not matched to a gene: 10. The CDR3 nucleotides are TGTGCCAGCAGTGAGTTACCGGGACTAGCCTTGTACAATGAGCAGTTCTTC. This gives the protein CASSELPGLALYNEQFF.

This CDR3 reads CASSQGWWKADEQYF. DNA of the CDR3: TGTGCCAGCAGCCAAGGTTGGTGGAAGGCGGATGAGCAGTACTTC. The chain is built from TRBV3-1 (or the pseudogene TRBV3-2) and TRBJ2-7; D is uncertain. The CDR3 sequence is 15 residues long. Germline CDR1 LGHDT, CDR2 YNNKEL (reference sequence). V was trimmed by 1 base and J by 7 bases, leaving 17 bases between them.

In DNA form, the CDR3 reads TGCGCCAGCAGCCAAGGGGGGGGAATGGCTTTCTTT. Protein sequence: CASSQGGGMAFF. The chain recombines TRBV4-1 with TRBJ1-1, with D tentatively TRBD1 (5 bases). V gave up 1 base and J gave up 11 bases, with 11 bases separating them. The CDR3 has 12 amino acids. The V gene's germline CDR1 is MGHRA and CDR2 YSYEKL.

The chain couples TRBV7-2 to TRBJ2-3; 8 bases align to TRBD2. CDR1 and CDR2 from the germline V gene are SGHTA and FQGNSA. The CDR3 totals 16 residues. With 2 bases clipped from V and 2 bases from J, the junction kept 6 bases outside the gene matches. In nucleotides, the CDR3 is TGTGCCAGCAGCTTATACAGCGGGAGATTCACAGATACGCAGTATTTT. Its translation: CASSLYSGRFTDTQYF.

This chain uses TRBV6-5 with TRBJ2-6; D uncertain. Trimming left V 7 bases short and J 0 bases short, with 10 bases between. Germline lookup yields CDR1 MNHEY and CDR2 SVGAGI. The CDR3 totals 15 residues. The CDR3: CASTPRNSGANVLTF. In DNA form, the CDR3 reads TGTGCCAGCACCCCCAGAAACTCTGGGGCCAACGTCCTGACTTTC.

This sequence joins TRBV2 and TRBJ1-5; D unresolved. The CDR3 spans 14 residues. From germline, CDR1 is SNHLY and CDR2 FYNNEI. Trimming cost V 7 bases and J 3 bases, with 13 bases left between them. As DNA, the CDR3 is TGTGCCAGCAATCCGTGGCAGGTCAATCAGCCCCAGCATTTT. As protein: CASNPWQVNQPQHF.

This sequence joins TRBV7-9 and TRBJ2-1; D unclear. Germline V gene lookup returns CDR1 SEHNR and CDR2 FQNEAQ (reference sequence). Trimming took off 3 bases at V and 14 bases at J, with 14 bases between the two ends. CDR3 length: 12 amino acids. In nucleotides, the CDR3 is TGTGCCAGCAGCTTGGGTGAGCTAGGAGAGTTCTTC. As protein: CASSLGELGEFF.

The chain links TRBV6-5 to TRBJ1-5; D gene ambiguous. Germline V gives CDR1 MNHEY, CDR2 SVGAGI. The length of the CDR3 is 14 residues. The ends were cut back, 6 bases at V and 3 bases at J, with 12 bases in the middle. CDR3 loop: CASRPGRDNQPQHF. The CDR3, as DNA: TGTGCCAGCAGGCCTGGACGGGACAATCAGCCCCAGCATTTT.

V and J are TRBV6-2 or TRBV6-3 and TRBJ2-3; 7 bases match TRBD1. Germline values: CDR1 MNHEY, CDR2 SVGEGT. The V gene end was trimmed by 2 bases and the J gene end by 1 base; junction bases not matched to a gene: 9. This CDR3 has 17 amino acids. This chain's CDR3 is CASSYGFRGKRTDTQYF. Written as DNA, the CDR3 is TGTGCCAGCAGTTACGGGTTCAGGGGGAAGCGCACAGATACGCAGTATTTT.

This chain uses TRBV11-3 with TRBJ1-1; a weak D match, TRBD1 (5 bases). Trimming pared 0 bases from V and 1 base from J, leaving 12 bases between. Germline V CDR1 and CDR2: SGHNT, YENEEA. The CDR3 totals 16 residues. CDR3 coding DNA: TGTGCCAGCAGCTTAGAACACGGCGGACAGAACACTGAAGCTTTCTTT. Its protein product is CASSLEHGGQNTEAFF.

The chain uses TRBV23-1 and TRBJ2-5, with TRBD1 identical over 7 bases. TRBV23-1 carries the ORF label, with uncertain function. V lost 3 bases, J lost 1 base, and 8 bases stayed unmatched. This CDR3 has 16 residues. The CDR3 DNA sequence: TGCGCCAGCAGTCATTCGAGACAGGGTTTCCAAGAGACCCAGTACTTC. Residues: CASSHSRQGFQETQYF.

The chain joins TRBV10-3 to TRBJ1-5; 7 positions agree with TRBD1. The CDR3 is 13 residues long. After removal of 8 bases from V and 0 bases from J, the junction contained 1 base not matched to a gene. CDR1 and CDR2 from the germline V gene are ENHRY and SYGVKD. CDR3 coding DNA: TGTGCCATCGGGACAGATAGCAATCAGCCCCAGCATTTT. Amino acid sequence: CAIGTDSNQPQHF.